The clone carrying this T cell receptor beta chain was seen many times. Its antigen is unknown. This sample was taken from a study of blood T cells in healthy people across ages. Whole-study results and caveats: Naive and antigen-experienced cells were not separated, limiting conclusive comparison.

Isolating PBMCs gave at least 6 million of these cells per sample. Through a sample-barcoded 5' primer and a J-beta primer mix, a second PCR was run for roughly 7 to 11 cycles. TCRdb re-called the 5' RACE reads through MiXCR, storing one row per CDR3 protein. The table shows approximately 850,000 distinct CDR3 sequences, with 58% occurring only once. Between the trimmed V and J ends, which lost 4 bases and 6 bases, there was a span of 12 bases. The CDR3 consists of 13 residues. The germline V gene encodes CDR1 SGDLS and CDR2 YYNGEE. The source of this sequence is a young man in good health. Sequencing was performed on blood. The chain couples TRBV9 to TRBJ2-3; D not certain. CDR3 DNA: TGTGCCAGCAGCACCCCGAATTCGGATACGCAGTATTTT. It encodes CASSTPNSDTQYF. Full variable domain (outside the CDR3, taken from reference TRBV9 and TRBJ2-3): DSGVTQTPKHLITATGQRVTLRCSPRSGDLSVYWYQQSLDQGLQFLIQYYNGEERAKGNILERFSAQQFPDLHSELNLSSLELGDSALYFCASSTPNSDTQYFGPGTRLTVL.